This T cell receptor (beta chain) appears in the sequencing data of a study of blood T cells in healthy people across ages. Study-level results: Both higher diversity and more naive CD4+ cells marked long-lived donors when set against aged donors.

J gave up 4 bases and V 4 bases, and 5 bases lay outside the gene matches. The CDR3 is 14 amino acids. Germline V gives CDR1 LGHDT, CDR2 YNNKEL (reference sequence). A second about 7 to 11 cycle PCR used barcoded and J-beta primers. One entry per CDR3 protein, called by TCRdb with MiXCR from the 5' RACE reads. The profile covers 540,000 or so distinct CDR3 sequences, with 45% to 55% appearing a single time and roughly 24% taken by the ten largest. A note on this clonotype: Its antigen remains unknown.

The chain combines TRBV3-1 with TRBJ1-1, with 8 bases that match TRBD1. Sequencing was performed on blood. This sequence was found in a man older than 75 in good health. CDR3 residues: CASSRTGYSTEAFF. The CDR3 bases are TGTGCCAGCAGCCGGACAGGGTATTCCACTGAAGCTTTCTTT.